The 17 T cell receptor beta chains in this list originate from one sample, sequenced in a study of blood T cell repertoires in COVID-19. Method: immunoSEQ multiplex PCR; TCRdb's copy keeps in-frame clones and lacks some. This table has tens of thousands of clones, roughly 76% appearing once. The specimen sequenced was peripheral blood. The receptors here all came from a woman in her 70s with acute or convalescent COVID-19.

The gene calls are TRBV18 and TRBJ1-3; D gene unclear. Trimming removed 1 base from V and 0 bases from J, with 16 bases in between. The CDR3 contains 18 residues. Germline values: CDR1 KGHSH, CDR2 LQKENI. CDR3 region: CASSPLPTGRLSGNTIYF. The CDR3 DNA reads TGTGCCAGCTCACCACTCCCCACCGGCCGACTCTCTGGAAACACCATATATTTT.

This chain uses TRBV2 with TRBJ2-2; maybe TRBD1 (6 bases). Trimming removed 2 bases from V and 6 bases from J, with 13 bases in between. This CDR3 region has 15 residues. Germline-derived CDR1 and CDR2 are SNHLY and FYNNEI. DNA for the CDR3: TGTGCCAGCAGTGAAAGACAGGCAGGAGCCGGGGAGCTGTTTTTT. This codes for CASSERQAGAGELFF. Full variable domain (missing parts from reference TRBV2 and TRBJ2-2): EPEVTQTPSHQVTQMGQEVILRCVPISNHLYFYWYRQILGQKVEFLVSFYNNEISEKSEIFDDQFSVERPDGSNFTLKIRSTKLEDSAMYFCASSERQAGAGELFFGEGSRLTVL.

The CDR3 region has the DNA TGTGCCAGCAGTGAGTCCAGGGGGATTTCACCCCTCCACTTT. Translated, it gives CASSESRGISPLHF. The V call is TRBV2, the J call TRBJ1-6; TRBD1 matches at 7 bases. Per germline, CDR1 SNHLY and CDR2 FYNNEI. J gave up 9 bases and V 3 bases, and 5 bases lay outside the gene matches. The CDR3 has 14 residues. Full variable domain (missing parts from reference TRBV2 and TRBJ1-6): EPEVTQTPSHQVTQMGQEVILRCVPISNHLYFYWYRQILGQKVEFLVSFYNNEISEKSEIFDDQFSVERPDGSNFTLKIRSTKLEDSAMYFCASSESRGISPLHFGNGTRLTVT.

The rearrangement joins TRBV19 to TRBJ1-4; 9 bases are shared with TRBD1. From germline, CDR1 is LNHDA and CDR2 SQIVND (reference sequence). CDR3 length: 14 amino acids. V dropped 6 bases and J dropped 6; count of bases not matched to a gene: 5. This chain's CDR3 is CASRLQGADEKLFF. Written as DNA, the CDR3 is TGTGCCAGTAGGCTACAGGGGGCTGATGAAAAACTGTTTTTT.

This clone was counted a few times. This chain connects TRBV14 to TRBJ2-7; 7 nucleotides align to TRBD2. This CDR3 has 15 amino acids. Looked up from germline, CDR1 is SGHDN and CDR2 is FVKESK. V lost 1 base and J lost 3; bases outside the gene matches: 6. The CDR3 reads CASSQGLSSGYEQYF. Here the CDR3 DNA reads TGTGCCAGCAGCCAAGGGCTTTCTAGCGGCTACGAGCAGTACTTC.

The chain joins TRBV6-1 to TRBJ2-3, with a possible D match to TRBD2 (5 bases). Germline CDR1 reads MNHNS; CDR2 reads SASEGT. V was shortened by 1 base and J by 3 bases, with 11 bases between the two germline ends. CDR3 length: 15 amino acids. CDR3 DNA: TGTGCCAGCAGTGAAGGTTTTGGGAGAACAGATACGCAGTATTTT. Residues: CASSEGFGRTDTQYF.

The chain recombines TRBV2 with TRBJ1-2; D not resolved. V was cut by 1 base and J by 0 bases, with 9 bases left in between. Germline-derived CDR1 and CDR2 are SNHLY and FYNNEI. The CDR3 has 15 amino acids. This chain's CDR3 is CASSEVWQANYGYTF. The DNA for the CDR3 is TGTGCCAGCAGTGAAGTATGGCAGGCTAACTATGGCTACACCTTC.

The genes are TRBV28 and TRBJ2-1; 10 bases align to TRBD2. CDR3 length: 15 amino acids. The V and J ends lost 3 bases and 6 bases, in that order; junction bases with no gene match: 5. Germline assignment: CDR1 MDHEN and CDR2 SYDVKM. The CDR3 nucleotides are TGTGCCAGCAGTTTTACCAGCGGGGGGGCCAATGAGCAGTTCTTC. Translating gives CASSFTSGGANEQFF.

The rearrangement uses TRBV25-1 and TRBJ2-7; 9 nucleotides line up with TRBD1. The CDR3 runs 15 residues. The junction had 4 bases not matched to a gene; V was cut back by 3 bases and J by 1 base. Germline values: CDR1 MGHDK, CDR2 SYGVNS. The CDR3 sequence: CASSDHGQGSYEQYF. For the CDR3, the DNA is TGTGCCAGCAGTGACCACGGACAGGGGTCCTACGAGCAGTACTTC.

This chain connects TRBV2 to TRBJ2-1; D not resolved. CDR3 size: 13 residues. Looked up from germline, CDR1 is SNHLY and CDR2 is FYNNEI. V dropped 4 bases and J dropped 3 bases, with 7 bases sitting between them. The chain's CDR3 is CASSARLYNEQFF. CDR3 coding DNA: TGTGCCAGCAGTGCCAGGCTCTACAATGAGCAGTTCTTC. The entire variable domain, with the rest obtained from reference TRBV2 and TRBJ2-1, is as follows: EPEVTQTPSHQVTQMGQEVILRCVPISNHLYFYWYRQILGQKVEFLVSFYNNEISEKSEIFDDQFSVERPDGSNFTLKIRSTKLEDSAMYFCASSARLYNEQFFGPGTRLTVL.

This clone was picked up a small number of times. This rearrangement joins TRBV5-1 to TRBJ1-5, with D tentatively TRBD1 (5 bases). Germline V gene sequence: CDR1 SGHRS, CDR2 YFSETQ. V lost 1 base, J lost 6 bases, and 14 bases lay in between. The CDR3 covers 15 residues. The DNA for the CDR3 is TGCGCCAGCAGCTTGTCTCCGGGAGGGACTCAGCCCCAGCATTTT. Amino acid sequence: CASSLSPGGTQPQHF.

The chain combines TRBV7-6 with TRBJ2-5; the D gene is possibly TRBD1 (6 bases). CDR1 is SGHVS, CDR2 FNYEAQ, per germline. V lost 5 bases, J lost 4 bases, and 17 bases lay in between. The CDR3 spans 15 residues. This CDR3 reads CASSPGRGIGETQYF. CDR3 nucleotide sequence: TGTGCCAGCAGCCCCGGTAGGGGGATCGGAGAGACCCAGTACTTC.

The rearrangement uses TRBV7-9 and TRBJ1-4, with D perhaps TRBD1 (6 bases). This CDR3 has 13 amino acids. Germline assignment: CDR1 SEHNR and CDR2 FQNEAQ (reference sequence). V was pared by 4 bases and J by 7 bases, with 10 bases between. The CDR3 sequence: CASSSTGIEKLFF. CDR3 nucleotide sequence: TGTGCCAGCAGCTCAACAGGGATTGAAAAACTGTTTTTT.

The chain carries TRBV19 and TRBJ1-5; 8 nucleotides line up with TRBD1. Germline CDR1 and CDR2: LNHDA and SQIVND (reference sequence). With V trimmed by 6 bases and J by 2 bases, 6 bases remained unmatched. This CDR3 has 15 amino acids. The CDR3, as DNA: TGTGCCAGTAGCGACAGGGGAATAGGCAATCAGCCCCAGCATTTT. Translating gives CASSDRGIGNQPQHF.

This clone qualifies as medium-sized (0.01 to 0.1%). The sample contains more than one DNA sequence encoding this CDR3. The rearrangement uses TRBV2 and TRBJ1-5; unclear D gene. This CDR3 is 14 amino acids long. Trimming left V 5 bases short and J 1 base short, with 9 bases between. Germline CDR1 is SNHLY and CDR2 is FYNNEI. CDR3 sequence: CASSRSGSNQPQHF. The DNA of the CDR3 is TGTGCCAGCAGTAGATCGGGGAGCAATCAGCCCCAGCATTTT.

The CDR3: CAWSSGLSNQPQHF. CDR3 nucleotide sequence: TGTGCCTGGTCCAGCGGCCTTAGCAATCAGCCCCAGCATTTT. This rearrangement joins TRBV30 to TRBJ1-5; no clear D gene. Trimming removed 5 bases at V and 0 bases at J, with 11 bases between. Germline V lookup: CDR1 GTSNPN, CDR2 SVGIG (reference sequence). CDR3 length: 14 residues.

The V call is TRBV7-9, the J call TRBJ1-2; the D gene is possibly TRBD1 (5 bases). The CDR3 contains 13 residues. V shed 1 base and J shed 7 bases, with 10 bases lying between them. Germline assignment: CDR1 SEHNR and CDR2 FQNEAQ (reference sequence). CDR3 coding DNA: TGTGCCAGCAGCTTAGGGAGGGACGGTGGCTACACCTTC. It yields the protein CASSLGRDGGYTF.